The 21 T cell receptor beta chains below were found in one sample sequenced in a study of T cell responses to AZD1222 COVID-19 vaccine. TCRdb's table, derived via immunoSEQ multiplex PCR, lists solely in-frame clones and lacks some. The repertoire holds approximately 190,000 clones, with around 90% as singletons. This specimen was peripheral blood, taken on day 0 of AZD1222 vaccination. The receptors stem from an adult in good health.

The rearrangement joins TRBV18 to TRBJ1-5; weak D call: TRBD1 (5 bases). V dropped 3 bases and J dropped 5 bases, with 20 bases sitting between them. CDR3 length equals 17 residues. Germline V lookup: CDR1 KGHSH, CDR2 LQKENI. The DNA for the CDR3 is TGTGCCAGCTCACCGGATCTCACCGACAGACCCTATCAGCCCCAGCATTTT. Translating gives CASSPDLTDRPYQPQHF.

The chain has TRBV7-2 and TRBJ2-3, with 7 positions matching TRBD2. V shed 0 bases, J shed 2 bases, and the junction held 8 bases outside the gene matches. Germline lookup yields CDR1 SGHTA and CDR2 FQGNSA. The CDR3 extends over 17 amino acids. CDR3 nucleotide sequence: TGTGCCAGCAGCTTAGCCGGGACTACCGAGATCACAGATACGCAGTATTTT. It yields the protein CASSLAGTTEITDTQYF.

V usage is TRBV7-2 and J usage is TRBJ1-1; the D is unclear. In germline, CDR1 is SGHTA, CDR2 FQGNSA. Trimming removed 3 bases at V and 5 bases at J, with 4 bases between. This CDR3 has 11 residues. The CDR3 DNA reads TGTGCCAGCAGCTTTTCGACTGAAGCTTTCTTT. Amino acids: CASSFSTEAFF.

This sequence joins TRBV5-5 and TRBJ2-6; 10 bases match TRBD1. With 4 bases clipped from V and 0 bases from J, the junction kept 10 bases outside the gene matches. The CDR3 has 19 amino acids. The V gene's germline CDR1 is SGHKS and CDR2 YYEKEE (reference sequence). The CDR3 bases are TGTGCCAGCAGCGGGGGACAGGGGTCGGAGGGCTCTGGGGCCAACGTCCTGACTTTC. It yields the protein CASSGGQGSEGSGANVLTF.

In DNA, the CDR3 is TGTGCCAGCAGTTTTTCGGGGGCCTATAATTCACCCCTCCACTTT. It codes for CASSFSGAYNSPLHF. The gene calls are TRBV28 and TRBJ1-6, with a weak D call TRBD1 (5 bases). The CDR3 extends over 15 amino acids. Germline V lookup: CDR1 MDHEN, CDR2 SYDVKM. Trimming took 3 bases from V and 2 from J, leaving 8 bases between them. Variable domain in full (rest from reference TRBV28 and TRBJ1-6): DVKVTQSSRYLVKRTGEKVFLECVQDMDHENMFWYRQDPGLGLRLIYFSYDVKMKEKGDIPEGYSVSREKKERFSLILESASTNQTSMYLCASSFSGAYNSPLHFGNGTRLTVT.

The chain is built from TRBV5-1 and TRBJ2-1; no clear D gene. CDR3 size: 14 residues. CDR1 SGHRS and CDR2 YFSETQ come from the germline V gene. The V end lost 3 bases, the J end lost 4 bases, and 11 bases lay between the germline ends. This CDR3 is CASSSHDSYNEQFF. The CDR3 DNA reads TGCGCCAGCAGCTCCCATGACTCTTACAATGAGCAGTTCTTC.

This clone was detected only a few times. The CDR3 region has the DNA TGTGCCAGCAGTGTTTTCCAGAGCCAAGAGACCCAGTACTTC. Protein: CASSVFQSQETQYF. This chain links TRBV2 with TRBJ2-5; D is uncertain. Trimming removed 4 bases at V and 1 base at J, with 10 bases between. Germline V gene data show CDR1 as SNHLY and CDR2 as FYNNEI. This CDR3 contains 14 residues.

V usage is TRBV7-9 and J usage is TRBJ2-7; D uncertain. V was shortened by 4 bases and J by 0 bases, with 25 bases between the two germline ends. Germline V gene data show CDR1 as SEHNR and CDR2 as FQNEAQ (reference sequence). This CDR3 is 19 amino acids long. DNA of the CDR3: TGTGCCAGCAGCTCCCCACCAAAAGAACAAGACACCCGCTCCTACGAGCAGTACTTC. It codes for CASSSPPKEQDTRSYEQYF.

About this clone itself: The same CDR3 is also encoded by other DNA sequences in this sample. The CDR3 loop is CASSLYRSYEQYF. CDR3 nucleotides: TGTGCCAGCAGTTTATACAGGAGCTACGAGCAGTACTTC. The gene calls are TRBV27 and TRBJ2-7, with a weak D call TRBD1 (5 bases). Germline loops: CDR1 MNHEY, CDR2 SMNVEV (reference sequence). This CDR3 comprises 13 residues. Trimming removed 1 base at V and 3 bases at J, with 7 bases between.

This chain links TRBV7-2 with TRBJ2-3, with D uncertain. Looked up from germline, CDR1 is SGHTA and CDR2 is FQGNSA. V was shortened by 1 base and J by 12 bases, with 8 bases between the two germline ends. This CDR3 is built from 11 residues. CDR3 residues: CASSLEATQYF. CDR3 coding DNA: TGTGCCAGCAGCTTAGAGGCGACTCAGTATTTT.

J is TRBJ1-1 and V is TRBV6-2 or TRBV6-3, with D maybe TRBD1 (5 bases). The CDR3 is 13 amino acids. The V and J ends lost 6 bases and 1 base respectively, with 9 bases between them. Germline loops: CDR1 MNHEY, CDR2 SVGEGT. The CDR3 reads CASSQTGNTEAFF. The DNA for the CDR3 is TGTGCCAGCAGCCAAACAGGGAACACTGAAGCTTTCTTT.

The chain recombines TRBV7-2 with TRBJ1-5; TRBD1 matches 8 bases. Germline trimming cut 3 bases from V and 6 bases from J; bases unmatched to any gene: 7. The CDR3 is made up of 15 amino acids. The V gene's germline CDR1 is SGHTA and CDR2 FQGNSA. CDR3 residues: CASSFETGDFQPQHF. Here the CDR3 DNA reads TGTGCCAGCAGCTTTGAGACAGGGGATTTTCAGCCCCAGCATTTT.

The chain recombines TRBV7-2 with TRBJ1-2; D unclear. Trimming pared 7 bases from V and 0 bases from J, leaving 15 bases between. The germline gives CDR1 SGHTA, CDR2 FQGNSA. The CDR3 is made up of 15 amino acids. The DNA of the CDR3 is TGTGCCAGCACCCCTAGTTTGAGTACTAACTATGGCTACACCTTC. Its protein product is CASTPSLSTNYGYTF.

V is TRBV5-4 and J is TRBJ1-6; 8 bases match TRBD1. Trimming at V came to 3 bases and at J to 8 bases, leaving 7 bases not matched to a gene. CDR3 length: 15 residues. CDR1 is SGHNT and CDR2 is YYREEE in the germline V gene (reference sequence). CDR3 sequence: CASSSAQGAYSPLHF. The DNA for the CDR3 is TGTGCCAGCAGCTCCGCCCAGGGGGCTTATTCACCCCTCCACTTT.

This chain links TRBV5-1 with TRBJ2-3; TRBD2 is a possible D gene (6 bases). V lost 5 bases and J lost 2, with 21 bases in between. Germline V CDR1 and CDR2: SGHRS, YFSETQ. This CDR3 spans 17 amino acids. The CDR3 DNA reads TGCGCCAGCAGGCCCGACACAGGAGGGCGGCCCACAGATACGCAGTATTTT. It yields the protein CASRPDTGGRPTDTQYF.

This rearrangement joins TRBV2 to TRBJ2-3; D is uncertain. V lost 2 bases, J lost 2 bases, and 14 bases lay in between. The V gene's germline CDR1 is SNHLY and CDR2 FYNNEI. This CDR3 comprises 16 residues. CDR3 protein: CASSEWSLVTTDTQYF. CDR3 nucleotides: TGTGCCAGCAGTGAATGGAGCCTCGTTACCACAGATACGCAGTATTTT.

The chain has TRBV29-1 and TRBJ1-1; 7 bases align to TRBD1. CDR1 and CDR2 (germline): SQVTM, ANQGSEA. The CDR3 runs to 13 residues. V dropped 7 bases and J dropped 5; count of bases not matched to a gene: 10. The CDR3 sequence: CSAWRGRGTEAFF. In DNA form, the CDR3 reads TGCAGCGCATGGAGGGGGCGGGGGACTGAAGCTTTCTTT.

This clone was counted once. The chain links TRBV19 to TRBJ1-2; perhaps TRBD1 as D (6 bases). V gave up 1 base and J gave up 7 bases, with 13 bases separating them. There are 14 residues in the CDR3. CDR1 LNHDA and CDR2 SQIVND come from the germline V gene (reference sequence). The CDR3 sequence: CASSIAGGAPGYTF. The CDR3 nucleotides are TGTGCCAGTAGTATAGCCGGGGGGGCCCCTGGCTACACCTTC.

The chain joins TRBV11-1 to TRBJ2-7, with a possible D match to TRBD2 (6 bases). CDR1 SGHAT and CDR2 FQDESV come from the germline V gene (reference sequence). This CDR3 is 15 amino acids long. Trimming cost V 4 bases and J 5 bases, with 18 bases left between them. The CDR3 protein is CASSYPRDFSHEQYF. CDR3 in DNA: TGTGCCAGCAGCTACCCCCGGGACTTTTCCCACGAGCAGTACTTC.

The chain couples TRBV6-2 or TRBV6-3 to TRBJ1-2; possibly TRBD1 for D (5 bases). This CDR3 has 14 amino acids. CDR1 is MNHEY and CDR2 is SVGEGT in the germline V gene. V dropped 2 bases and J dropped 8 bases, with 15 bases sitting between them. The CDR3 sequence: CASSYPGTPAGYTF. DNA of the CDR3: TGTGCCAGCAGTTACCCCGGGACCCCGGCAGGCTACACCTTC.

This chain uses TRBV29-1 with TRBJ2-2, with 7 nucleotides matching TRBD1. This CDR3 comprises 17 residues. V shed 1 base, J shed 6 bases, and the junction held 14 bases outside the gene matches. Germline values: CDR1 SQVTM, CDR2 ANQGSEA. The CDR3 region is CSVEGVSQGPKAGELFF. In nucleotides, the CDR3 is TGCAGCGTTGAAGGGGTTTCACAGGGGCCAAAGGCCGGGGAGCTGTTTTTT.